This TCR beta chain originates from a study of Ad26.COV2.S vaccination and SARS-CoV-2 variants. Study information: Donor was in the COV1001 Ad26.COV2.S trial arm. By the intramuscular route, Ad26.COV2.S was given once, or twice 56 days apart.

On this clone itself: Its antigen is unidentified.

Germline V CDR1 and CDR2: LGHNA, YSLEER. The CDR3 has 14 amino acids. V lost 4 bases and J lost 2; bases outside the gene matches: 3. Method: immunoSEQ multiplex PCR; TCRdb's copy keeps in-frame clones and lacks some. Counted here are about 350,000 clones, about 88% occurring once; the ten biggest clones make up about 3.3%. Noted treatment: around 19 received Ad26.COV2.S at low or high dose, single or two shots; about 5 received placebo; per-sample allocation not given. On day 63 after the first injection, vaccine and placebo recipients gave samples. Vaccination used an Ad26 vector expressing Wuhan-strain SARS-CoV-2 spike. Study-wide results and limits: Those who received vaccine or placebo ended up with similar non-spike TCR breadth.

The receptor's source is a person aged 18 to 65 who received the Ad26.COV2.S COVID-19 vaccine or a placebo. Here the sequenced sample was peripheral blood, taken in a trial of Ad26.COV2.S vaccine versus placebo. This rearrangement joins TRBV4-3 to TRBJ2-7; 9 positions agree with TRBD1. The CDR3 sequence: CASSPRTGAYEQYF. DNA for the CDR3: TGCGCCAGCAGCCCGAGGACAGGGGCCTACGAGCAGTACTTC.